Listed here are 20 T cell receptor beta chains from one sample, sequenced in a study of blood T cell repertoires in COVID-19. Data came from immunoSEQ multiplex PCR; TCRdb stores just in-frame clones and leaves some out. Counted here are 350,000 to 400,000 clones, just over 90% occurring once; the ten biggest clones make up roughly 0.9%. The specimen was PBMCs or T cells enriched from blood (not recorded which). The receptor set was obtained from a woman aged 40 to 55 who had been exposed to COVID-19.

V usage is TRBV19 and J usage is TRBJ2-7; 9 nucleotides agree with TRBD2. The CDR3 loop spans 17 amino acids. Germline V gene lookup returns CDR1 LNHDA and CDR2 SQIVND (reference sequence). With V trimmed by 1 base and J by 0 bases, 7 bases remained unmatched. In nucleotides, the CDR3 is TGTGCCAGTAGTATAGCTAGCGGGATCCCTAGCTCCTACGAGCAGTACTTC. This encodes CASSIASGIPSSYEQYF.

The chain carries TRBV9 and TRBJ1-6, with TRBD1 as a possible D gene (6 bases). This CDR3 spans 17 amino acids. Germline V gene lookup returns CDR1 SGDLS and CDR2 YYNGEE. V was cut by 0 bases and J by 9 bases, with 19 bases left in between. The CDR3 reads CASSVGGGHSSRSPLHF. As DNA, the CDR3 is TGTGCCAGCAGCGTAGGGGGGGGACATTCGAGTCGTTCACCCCTCCACTTT. Drawing the rest from reference TRBV9 and TRBJ1-6, the complete variable domain is DSGVTQTPKHLITATGQRVTLRCSPRSGDLSVYWYQQSLDQGLQFLIQYYNGEERAKGNILERFSAQQFPDLHSELNLSSLELGDSALYFCASSVGGGHSSRSPLHFGNGTRLTVT.

The V gene is TRBV5-4, the J gene TRBJ1-3; D remains unclear. The V and J ends lost 6 bases and 0 bases respectively, with 10 bases between them. CDR3 length: 14 amino acids. Germline values: CDR1 SGHNT, CDR2 YYREEE (reference sequence). The CDR3 loop is CASTLRSSGNTIYF. The DNA of the CDR3 is TGTGCCAGCACCCTTAGAAGCTCTGGAAACACCATATATTTT.

This clone has just one count. V usage is TRBV3-1 (or the pseudogene TRBV3-2) and J usage is TRBJ2-1; TRBD2 agrees at 8 bases. The CDR3 length is 16 residues. V trimming: 0 bases; J trimming: 2 bases; junction bases outside the gene matches: 3. CDR1 LGHDT and CDR2 YNNKEL come from the germline V gene (reference sequence). Here the CDR3 reads CASSQELAETYNEQFF. DNA for the CDR3: TGTGCCAGCAGCCAAGAACTAGCGGAAACCTACAATGAGCAGTTCTTC.

V usage is TRBV7-2 and J usage is TRBJ2-2; D might be TRBD1 (6 bases). The CDR3 is 18 residues long. The germline gives CDR1 SGHTA, CDR2 FQGNSA. The V end was cut by 5 bases, the J end by 4 bases, with 23 bases between. Here the CDR3 reads CASSERDRTIPGTGELFF. CDR3 sequence (DNA): TGTGCCAGCAGCGAACGCGACAGGACAATTCCCGGCACCGGGGAGCTGTTTTTT. Full variable domain (outside the CDR3, taken from reference TRBV7-2 and TRBJ2-2): GAGVSQSPSNKVTEKGKDVELRCDPISGHTALYWYRQSLGQGLEFLIYFQGNSAPDKSGLPSDRFSAERTGGSVSTLTIQRTQQEDSAVYLCASSERDRTIPGTGELFFGEGSRLTVL.

The rearrangement joins TRBV30 to TRBJ2-1; D gene unclear. Germline V gene lookup returns CDR1 GTSNPN and CDR2 SVGIG (reference sequence). V was shortened by 0 bases and J by 1 base, with 7 bases between the two germline ends. The CDR3 totals 14 residues. CDR3 loop: CAWSVPGSYNEQFF. Here the CDR3 DNA reads TGTGCCTGGAGTGTACCCGGGTCCTACAATGAGCAGTTCTTC.

The chain joins TRBV19 to TRBJ1-2; D uncertain. The V gene's germline CDR1 is LNHDA and CDR2 SQIVND (reference sequence). This CDR3 spans 12 amino acids. Trimming pared 8 bases from V and 2 bases from J, leaving 9 bases between. The CDR3 bases are TGTGCCAGTGGCGCGGAGAACTATGGCTACACCTTC. As protein: CASGAENYGYTF.

The V and J genes are TRBV15 and TRBJ2-1; 9 positions match TRBD2. The trim removed 0 bases at V and 6 bases at J, leaving 6 bases unmatched. Per the germline V gene, CDR1 is LNHNV and CDR2 is YYDKDF (reference sequence). The CDR3 is made up of 16 amino acids. CDR3 in DNA: TGTGCCACCAGCAGAGACTTTAGCGGGAGAGGCAATGAGCAGTTCTTC. As protein: CATSRDFSGRGNEQFF. Supplemented by reference TRBV15 and TRBJ2-1, the full variable domain reads DAMVIQNPRYQVTQFGKPVTLSCSQTLNHNVMYWYQQKSSQAPKLLFHYYDKDFNNEADTPDNFQSRRPNTSFCFLDIRSPGLGDTAMYLCATSRDFSGRGNEQFFGPGTRLTVL.

The chain carries TRBV15 and TRBJ2-3; D not resolved. This CDR3 has 16 amino acids. Trimming stripped 1 base from V and 0 bases from J, with 11 bases between. Germline lookup yields CDR1 LNHNV and CDR2 YYDKDF (reference sequence). The DNA of the CDR3 is TGTGCCACCAGCAGAGGGCGGCGGTCTAGCACAGATACGCAGTATTTT. Its protein is CATSRGRRSSTDTQYF.

This chain links TRBV18 with TRBJ2-1, with a weak D call TRBD2 (5 bases). V was clipped by 3 bases and J by 7 bases, with 19 bases between them. In germline, CDR1 is KGHSH, CDR2 LQKENI. This CDR3 has 16 amino acids. Here the CDR3 reads CASSPSASLLGNEQFF. The CDR3, as DNA: TGTGCCAGCTCACCCTCGGCTAGCCTACTTGGGAATGAGCAGTTCTTC. The whole variable domain, remainder taken from reference TRBV18 and TRBJ2-1, is NAGVMQNPRHLVRRRGQEARLRCSPMKGHSHVYWYRQLPEEGLKFMVYLQKENIIDESGMPKERFSAEFPKEGPSILRIQQVVRGDSAAYFCASSPSASLLGNEQFFGPGTRLTVL.

The chain uses TRBV19 and TRBJ1-2; tentative D call: TRBD1 (5 bases). Deletions cut 6 bases from V and 3 bases from J, with 20 bases between. This CDR3 comprises 16 residues. Germline CDR1 is LNHDA and CDR2 is SQIVND (reference sequence). The CDR3 protein is CASRTPWGERYYGYTF. In nucleotides, the CDR3 is TGTGCCAGTAGAACCCCCTGGGGGGAACGGTACTATGGCTACACCTTC.

Of note for this clone: At the DNA level, this CDR3 is encoded by other sequences in the same sample as well. CDR3 DNA sequence: TGTGCCTGGAGTGAGGCGGGGCACACTGAAGCTTTCTTT. Encoded protein: CAWSEAGHTEAFF. The chain carries TRBV30 and TRBJ1-1, with a tentative D call TRBD1 (5 bases). CDR1 is GTSNPN, CDR2 SVGIG, per germline (reference sequence). V lost 1 base, J lost 3 bases, and 9 bases lay in between. The CDR3 sequence is 13 residues long.

In the case of this clone: The same CDR3 is also encoded by other DNA sequences in this sample. V usage is TRBV6-5 and J usage is TRBJ2-7; 9 positions agree with TRBD2. V was pared by 2 bases and J by 3 bases, with 2 bases of the junction left unmatched. This CDR3 has 14 residues. Per germline, CDR1 MNHEY and CDR2 SVGAGI. The CDR3 here is CASSYGAGGYEQYF. The CDR3, as DNA: TGTGCCAGCAGTTACGGAGCGGGGGGCTACGAGCAGTACTTC.

The J gene is TRBJ2-5, the V gene TRBV5-4, with 13 bases fitting TRBD2. V lost 2 bases, J lost 5 bases, and 6 bases stayed unmatched. Germline CDR1 and CDR2: SGHNT and YYREEE (reference sequence). This CDR3 region has 16 residues. In nucleotides, the CDR3 is TGTGCCAGCAGCTTTACTAGCGGGGGGGCCCATGAGACCCAGTACTTC. Its protein is CASSFTSGGAHETQYF.

The chain employs TRBV7-9 and TRBJ1-4; 7 nucleotides match TRBD1. Germline V gene lookup returns CDR1 SEHNR and CDR2 FQNEAQ (reference sequence). J lost 3 bases, V lost 10 bases, and 8 bases had no gene match. There are 14 residues in the CDR3. This chain's CDR3 is CATLLQGSNEKLFF. Here the CDR3 DNA reads TGTGCCACTTTACTACAGGGGTCTAATGAAAAACTGTTTTTT.

The gene calls are TRBV5-4 and TRBJ2-2, with D possibly being TRBD2 (7 bases). Germline V gene data show CDR1 as SGHNT and CDR2 as YYREEE (reference sequence). V was cut by 6 bases and J by 4 bases, with 19 bases left in between. The CDR3 is 16 amino acids. CDR3 in DNA: TGTGCCAGCACCCTGGGGGGGGGCGCTGTCACCGGGGAGCTGTTTTTT. This encodes CASTLGGGAVTGELFF.

The chain has TRBV7-2 and TRBJ2-7, with D perhaps matching TRBD2 (6 bases). The V and J ends lost 2 bases and 2 bases respectively, with 13 bases between them. Germline-derived CDR1 and CDR2 are SGHTA and FQGNSA. This CDR3 has 15 amino acids. CDR3 loop: CASSLSVAEAYEQYF. CDR3 in DNA: TGTGCCAGCAGCTTATCCGTAGCGGAGGCCTACGAGCAGTACTTC.

The V call is TRBV7-9, the J call TRBJ1-4; D remains ambiguous. CDR1 is SEHNR, CDR2 FQNEAQ, per germline (reference sequence). V shed 1 base and J shed 8 bases, with 5 bases lying between them. This CDR3 contains 12 residues. The CDR3 protein is CASSLDREKLFF. CDR3 sequence (DNA): TGTGCCAGCAGCTTAGATAGAGAAAAACTGTTTTTT.

The chain joins TRBV15 to TRBJ2-1; TRBD2 might be the D (5 bases). This CDR3 has 19 amino acids. Germline V gives CDR1 LNHNV, CDR2 YYDKDF (reference sequence). The V end lost 0 bases, the J end lost 4 bases, and 22 bases lay between the germline ends. DNA of the CDR3: TGTGCCACCAGCAGAGAATTTTTGGACTCGGGAACCCCGTACAATGAGCAGTTCTTC. As protein: CATSREFLDSGTPYNEQFF.

The chain combines TRBV2 with TRBJ1-4; 7 positions agree with TRBD1. This CDR3 region has 12 residues. Germline-derived CDR1 and CDR2 are SNHLY and FYNNEI. V was clipped by 4 bases and J by 17 bases; unmatched bases: 10. The chain's CDR3 is CASSAGRDRLFF. CDR3 sequence (DNA): TGTGCCAGCAGTGCCGGAAGGGACAGACTATTTTTT.